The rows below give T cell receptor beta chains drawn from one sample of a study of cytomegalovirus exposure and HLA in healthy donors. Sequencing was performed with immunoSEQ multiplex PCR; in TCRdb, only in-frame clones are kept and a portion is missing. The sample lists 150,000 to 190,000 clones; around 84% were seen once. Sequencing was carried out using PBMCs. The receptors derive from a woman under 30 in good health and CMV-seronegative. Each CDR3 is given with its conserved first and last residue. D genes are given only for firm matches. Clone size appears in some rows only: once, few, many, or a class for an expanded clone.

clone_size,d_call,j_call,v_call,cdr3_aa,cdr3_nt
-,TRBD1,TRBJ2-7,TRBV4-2,CASSEGTGLYEQYF,TGTGCCAGCAGCGAAGGGACAGGGTTGTACGAGCAGTACTTC
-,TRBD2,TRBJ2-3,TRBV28,CASSLFGTSGHRTQYF,TGTGCCAGCAGTTTGTTTGGGACTAGCGGGCACAGGACGCAGTATTTT
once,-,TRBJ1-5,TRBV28,CASREQGKSNQPQHF,TGTGCCAGCAGGGAACAGGGTAAGAGCAATCAGCCCCAGCATTTT
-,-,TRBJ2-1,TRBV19,CASRTDSEQFF,TGTGCCAGTAGGACGGACAGTGAGCAGTTCTTC
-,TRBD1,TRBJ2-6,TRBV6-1,CASSALGTGGTGANVLTF,TGTGCCAGCAGTGCACTCGGGACAGGGGGCACTGGGGCCAACGTCCTGACTTTC
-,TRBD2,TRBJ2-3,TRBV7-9,CASSRSGGTDTQYF,TGTGCCAGCAGCCGGAGCGGGGGAACAGATACGCAGTATTTT
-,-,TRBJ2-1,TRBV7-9,CASSSVWWGVSSYNEQFF,TGTGCCAGCAGCTCTGTGTGGTGGGGGGTGAGCTCCTACAATGAGCAGTTCTTC
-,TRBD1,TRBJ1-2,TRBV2,CASSGTGGYGYTF,TGTGCCAGCAGTGGGACAGGAGGCTATGGCTACACCTTC
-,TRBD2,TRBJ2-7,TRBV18,CASSQRGYEQYF,TGTGCCAGCTCACAGCGGGGCTACGAGCAGTACTTC
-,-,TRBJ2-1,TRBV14,CASRSRELYNEQFF,TGTGCCAGCCGTTCACGGGAGCTCTACAATGAGCAGTTCTTC
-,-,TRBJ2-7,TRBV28,CASSLRRQEAYF,TGTGCCAGCAGTTTACGTAGACAGGAGGCGTACTTC
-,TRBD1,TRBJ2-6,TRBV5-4,CASAQGALTSGANVLTF,TGTGCCAGCGCCCAGGGGGCCTTAACTTCTGGGGCCAACGTCCTGACTTTC
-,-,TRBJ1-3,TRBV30,CAWSLSDRKGNTIYF,TGTGCCTGGAGTCTCTCGGACAGAAAAGGAAACACCATATATTTT
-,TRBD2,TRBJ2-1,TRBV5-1,CASSLELAVAGEQFF,TGCGCCAGCAGCTTGGAACTAGCGGTGGCGGGTGAGCAGTTCTTC
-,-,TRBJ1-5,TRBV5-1,CASSLGMSGSSNQPQHF,TGCGCCAGCAGCTTGGGAATGTCGGGGTCGAGCAATCAGCCCCAGCATTTT
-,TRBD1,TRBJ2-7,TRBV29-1,CSVLYRGASYEQYF,TGCAGCGTCTTATACAGGGGGGCCTCCTACGAGCAGTACTTC
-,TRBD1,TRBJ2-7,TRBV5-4,CASSRGQGSSYEQYF,TGTGCCAGCAGCCGGGGACAGGGGAGCTCCTACGAGCAGTACTTC
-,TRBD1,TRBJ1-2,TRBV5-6,CASSPPGQSSLYGYTF,TGTGCCAGCAGCCCCCCGGGACAGAGCTCTCTCTATGGCTACACCTTC
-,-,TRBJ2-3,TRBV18,CASSPSRQASTDTQYF,TGTGCCAGCTCACCCAGTCGACAGGCTAGCACAGATACGCAGTATTTT
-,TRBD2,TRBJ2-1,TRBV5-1,CASGGLAGASSYNEQFF,TGCGCCAGCGGGGGACTAGCGGGGGCAAGCTCCTACAATGAGCAGTTCTTC
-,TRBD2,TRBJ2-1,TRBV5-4,CASSFPGTSNEQFF,TGTGCCAGCAGCTTTCCGGGGACTAGCAATGAGCAGTTCTTC
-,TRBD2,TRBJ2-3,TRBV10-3,CAISGTSDRTDTQYF,TGTGCCATCAGTGGGACTAGCGATCGCACAGATACGCAGTATTTT
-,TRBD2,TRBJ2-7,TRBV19,CASSIGRGAGVDEQYF,TGTGCCAGTAGTATAGGGCGAGGAGCGGGAGTGGACGAGCAGTACTTC
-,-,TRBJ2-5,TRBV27,CASSLRRVETQYF,TGTGCCAGCAGTTTACGGCGGGTGGAGACCCAGTACTTC
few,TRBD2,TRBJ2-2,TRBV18,CASSPPGLAGVGELFF,TGTGCCAGCTCACCACCGGGACTAGCGGGAGTCGGGGAGCTGTTTTTT
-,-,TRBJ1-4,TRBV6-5,CASRRGPNEKLFF,TGTGCCAGCAGAAGGGGCCCCAATGAAAAACTGTTTTTT
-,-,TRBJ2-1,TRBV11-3,CASSLAPGTYNEQFF,TGTGCCAGCAGCTTAGCCCCGGGGACCTACAATGAGCAGTTCTTC
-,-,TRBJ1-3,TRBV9,CASSPSLGNTIYF,TGTGCCAGCAGCCCTTCCCTTGGAAACACCATATATTTT
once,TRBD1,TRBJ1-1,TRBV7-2,CASSLGGTGRTFF,TGTGCCAGCAGCTTAGGGGGGACAGGGCGAACTTTCTTT
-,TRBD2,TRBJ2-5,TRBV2,CARSSGDQETQYF,TGTGCCAGGTCTAGCGGGGACCAAGAGACCCAGTACTTC
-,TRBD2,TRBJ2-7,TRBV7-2,CASSLGGAGVRYEQYF,TGTGCCAGCAGCTTAGGGGGAGCGGGAGTACGGTACGAGCAGTACTTC
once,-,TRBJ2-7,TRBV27,CASSFSVGDSGFYEQYF,TGTGCCAGCAGTTTCTCTGTGGGGGACTCCGGATTCTACGAGCAGTACTTC
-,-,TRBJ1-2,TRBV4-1,CASSQAEPLNGYTF,TGCGCCAGCAGCCAAGCCGAGCCCCTAAATGGCTACACCTTC
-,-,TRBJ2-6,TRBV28,CASSLGPGILSGANVLTF,TGTGCCAGCAGTTTAGGTCCAGGGATTCTCTCTGGGGCCAACGTCCTGACTTTC
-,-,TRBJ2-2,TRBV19,CASSIPQGRTGELFF,TGTGCCAGTAGTATCCCACAGGGACGCACCGGGGAGCTGTTTTTT
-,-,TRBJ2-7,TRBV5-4,CASSFRGSDEQYF,TGTGCCAGCAGCTTCAGGGGAAGCGACGAGCAGTACTTC
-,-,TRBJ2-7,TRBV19,CASSTDSNYEQYF,TGTGCCAGTAGTACGGACAGTAACTACGAGCAGTACTTC
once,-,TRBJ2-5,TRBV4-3,CASSQAVQETQYF,TGCGCCAGCAGCCAAGCGGTACAAGAGACCCAGTACTTC
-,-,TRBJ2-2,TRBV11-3,CASSRAGFRSAGELFF,TGTGCCAGCAGCCGAGCAGGGTTTAGATCCGCCGGGGAGCTGTTTTTT
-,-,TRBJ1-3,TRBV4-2,CASSQDPANSGNTIYF,TGTGCCAGCAGCCAAGACCCAGCGAACTCTGGAAACACCATATATTTT
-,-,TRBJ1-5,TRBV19,CASSFRLNQPQHF,TGTGCCAGTAGTTTTCGACTCAATCAGCCCCAGCATTTT
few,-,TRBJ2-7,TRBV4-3,CASSQGAWEQYF,TGCGCCAGCAGCCAAGGGGCTTGGGAGCAGTACTTC
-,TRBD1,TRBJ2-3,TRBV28,CASSLWGQGADTQYF,TGTGCCAGCAGTTTATGGGGACAGGGGGCAGATACGCAGTATTTT
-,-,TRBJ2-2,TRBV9,CASSVVGGAGRPGELFF,TGTGCCAGCAGCGTAGTGGGTGGGGCAGGGAGGCCCGGGGAGCTGTTTTTT
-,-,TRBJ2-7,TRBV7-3,CASSLAGHYEQYF,TGTGCCAGCAGCTTAGCCGGACACTACGAGCAGTACTTC
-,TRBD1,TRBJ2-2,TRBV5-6,CASSRDRGRDPGELFF,TGTGCCAGCAGCAGGGACAGGGGGCGCGACCCCGGGGAGCTGTTTTTT
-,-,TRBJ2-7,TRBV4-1,CASRHVTGTTYEQYF,TGCGCCAGCAGGCACGTAACCGGGACAACCTACGAGCAGTACTTC